These T cell receptor beta chains were read from a single sample in a study of blood T cells in healthy people across ages. TCRdb processed the 5' RACE reads anew with MiXCR; each CDR3 protein has one entry. The table has approximately 800,000 distinct CDR3 sequences, around 36% seen once. Material: blood. The receptors stem from a man between 18 and 29 years old in good health. Both conserved end residues are part of each CDR3. Fields, in order: J gene, V gene, CDR3 protein.

J: TRBJ2-3
V: TRBV7-2
CDR3: CASSLAGGTADTQYF

J: TRBJ2-3
V: TRBV12-3/TRBV12-4
CDR3: CASSLDSSSRTGGTDTQYF

J: TRBJ1-1
V: TRBV18
CDR3: CASSPTIGTEAFF

J: TRBJ2-5
V: TRBV3-1
CDR3: CASSRDLAQGATQYF

J: TRBJ2-7
V: TRBV21-1
CDR3: CASSKGSHRENIGGPYEQYF

J: TRBJ1-2
V: TRBV15
CDR3: CATSSPSGAAYTF

J: TRBJ1-6
V: TRBV30
CDR3: CAWDRNSPLHF

J: TRBJ1-3
V: TRBV10-3
CDR3: CATFTGVAGNTIYF

J: TRBJ1-5
V: TRBV12-3/TRBV12-4
CDR3: CASRYSNQPQHF

J: TRBJ2-6
V: TRBV19
CDR3: CASSRHQREVGANVLTF

J: TRBJ2-5
V: TRBV3-1
CDR3: CASSQAAGGNEQYF

J: TRBJ2-7
V: TRBV20-1
CDR3: CSADSTEAYEQYF

J: TRBJ2-3
V: TRBV29-1
CDR3: CSVEHRTDTQYF

J: TRBJ1-2
V: TRBV27
CDR3: CASSLYNRGGYGYTF

J: TRBJ2-7
V: TRBV3-1
CDR3: CASTPGQLLSYEQYF

J: TRBJ2-7
V: TRBV29-1
CDR3: CSVALFQTGVTTYEQYF

J: TRBJ1-6
V: TRBV12-3/TRBV12-4
CDR3: CASSSGTGESPLHF